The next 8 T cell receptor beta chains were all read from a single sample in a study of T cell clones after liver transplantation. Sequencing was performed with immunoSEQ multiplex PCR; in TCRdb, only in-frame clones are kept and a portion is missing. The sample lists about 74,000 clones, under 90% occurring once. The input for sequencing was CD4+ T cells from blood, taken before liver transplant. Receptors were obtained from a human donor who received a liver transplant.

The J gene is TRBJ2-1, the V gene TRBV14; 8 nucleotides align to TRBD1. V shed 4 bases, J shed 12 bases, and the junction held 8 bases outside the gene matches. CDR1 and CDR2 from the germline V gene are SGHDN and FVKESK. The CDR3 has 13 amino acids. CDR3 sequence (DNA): TGTGCCAGCAGCCCGAGACAGCAGGGGGCGCAGTTCTTC. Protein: CASSPRQQGAQFF.

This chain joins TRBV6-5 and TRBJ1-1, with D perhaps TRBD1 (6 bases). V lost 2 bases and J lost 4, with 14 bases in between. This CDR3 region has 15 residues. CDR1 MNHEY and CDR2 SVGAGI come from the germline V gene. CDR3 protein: CASSYQIGGSTEAFF. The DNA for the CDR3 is TGTGCCAGCAGTTACCAAATAGGGGGGAGCACTGAAGCTTTCTTT.

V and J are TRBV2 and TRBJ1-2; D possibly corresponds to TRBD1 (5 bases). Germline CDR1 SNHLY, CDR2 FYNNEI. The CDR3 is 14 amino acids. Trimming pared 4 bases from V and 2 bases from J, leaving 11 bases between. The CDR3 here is CASSVPRVNYGYTF. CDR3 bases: TGTGCCAGCAGTGTGCCCAGGGTGAACTATGGCTACACCTTC.

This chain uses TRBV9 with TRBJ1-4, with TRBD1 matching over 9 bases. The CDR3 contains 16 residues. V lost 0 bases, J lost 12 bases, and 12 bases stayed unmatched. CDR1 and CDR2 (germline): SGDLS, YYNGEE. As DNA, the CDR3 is TGTGCCAGCAGCGTAGCTCACGGACAGGGGCCCGTCGAACTGTTTTTT. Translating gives CASSVAHGQGPVELFF.

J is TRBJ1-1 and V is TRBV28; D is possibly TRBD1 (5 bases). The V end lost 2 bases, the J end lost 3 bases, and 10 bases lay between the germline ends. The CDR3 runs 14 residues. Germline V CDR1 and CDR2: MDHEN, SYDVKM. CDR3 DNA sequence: TGTGCCAGCAGTTTAAGGGGAAGGTACACTGAAGCTTTCTTT. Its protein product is CASSLRGRYTEAFF.

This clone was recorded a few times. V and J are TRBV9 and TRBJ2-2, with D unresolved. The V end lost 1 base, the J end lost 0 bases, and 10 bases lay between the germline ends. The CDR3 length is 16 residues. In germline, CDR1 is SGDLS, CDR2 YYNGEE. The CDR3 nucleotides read TGTGCCAGCAGCGTAAATCATATGGCGAACACCGGGGAGCTGTTTTTT. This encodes CASSVNHMANTGELFF.

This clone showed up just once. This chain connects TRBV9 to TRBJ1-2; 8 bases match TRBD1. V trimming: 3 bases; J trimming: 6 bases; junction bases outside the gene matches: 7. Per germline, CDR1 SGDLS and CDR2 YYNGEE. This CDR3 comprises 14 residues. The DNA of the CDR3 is TGTGCCAGCAGCGGGCGGACAGGGTTAGATGGCTACACCTTC. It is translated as CASSGRTGLDGYTF. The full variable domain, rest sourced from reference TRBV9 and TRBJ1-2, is DSGVTQTPKHLITATGQRVTLRCSPRSGDLSVYWYQQSLDQGLQFLIQYYNGEERAKGNILERFSAQQFPDLHSELNLSSLELGDSALYFCASSGRTGLDGYTFGSGTRLTVV.

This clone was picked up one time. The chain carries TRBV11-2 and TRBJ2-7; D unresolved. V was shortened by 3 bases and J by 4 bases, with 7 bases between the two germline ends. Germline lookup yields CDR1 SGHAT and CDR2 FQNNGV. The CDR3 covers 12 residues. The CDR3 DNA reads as TGTGCCAGCAGCTTCCTCAGTTACGAGCAGTACTTC. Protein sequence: CASSFLSYEQYF.